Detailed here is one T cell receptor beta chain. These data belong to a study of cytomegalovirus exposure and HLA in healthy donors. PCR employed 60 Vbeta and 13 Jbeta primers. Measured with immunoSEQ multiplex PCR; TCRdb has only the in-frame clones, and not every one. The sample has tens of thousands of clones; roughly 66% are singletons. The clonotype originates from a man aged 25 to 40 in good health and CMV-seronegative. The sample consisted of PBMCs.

The CDR3 DNA reads as TGTGCCAGCAATGCACAGGGAAACTACGACACCGGGGAGCTGTTTTTT. Residues: CASNAQGNYDTGELFF. The rearrangement links TRBV6-6 to TRBJ2-2, with D possibly matching TRBD1 (6 bases). Per germline, CDR1 MNHNY and CDR2 SVGAGI (reference sequence). This CDR3 comprises 16 residues. V was clipped by 7 bases and J by 3 bases, with 18 bases between them.